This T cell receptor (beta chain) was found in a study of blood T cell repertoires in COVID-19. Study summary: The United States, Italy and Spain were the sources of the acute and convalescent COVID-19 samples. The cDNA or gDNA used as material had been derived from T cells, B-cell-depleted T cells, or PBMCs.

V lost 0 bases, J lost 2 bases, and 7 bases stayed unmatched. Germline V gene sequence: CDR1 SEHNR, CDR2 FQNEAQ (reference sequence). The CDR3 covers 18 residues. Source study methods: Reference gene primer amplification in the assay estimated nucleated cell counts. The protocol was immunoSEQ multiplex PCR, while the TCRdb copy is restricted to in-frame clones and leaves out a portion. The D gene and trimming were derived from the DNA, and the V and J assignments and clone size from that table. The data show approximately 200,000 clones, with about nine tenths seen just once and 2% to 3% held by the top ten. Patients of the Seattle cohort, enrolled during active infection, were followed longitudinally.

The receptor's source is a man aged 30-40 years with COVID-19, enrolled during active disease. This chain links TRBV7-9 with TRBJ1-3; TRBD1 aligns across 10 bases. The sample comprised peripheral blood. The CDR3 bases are TGTGCCAGCAGCTTAGCGCAGGTGACAGGGGGCCCTGGAAACACCATATATTTT. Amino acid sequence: CASSLAQVTGGPGNTIYF.